What follows are 7 T cell receptor beta chains derived from one specimen sequenced in a study of shared clonotypes between healthy human individuals (dated by TCRdb to the early 2020s). For the CD8 naive samples, CD45RO-negative cells were positively selected for CCR7, yielding a CD45RA+CCR7+ population from which TemRA cells were excluded. Library preparation employed the immunoSEQ multiplex PCR assay. What TCRdb holds here is the immuneACCESS table cut down to in-frame rearrangements. Part of the clones is not present; checked against another copy, under half of the missing clones reflect an unresolved V gene, and the others are unexplained. This sample is represented by roughly 590,000 clones; about 95% of them were singletons. 0.11% of the sample belongs to the ten largest clones. The specimen was naive CD8+ T cells sorted from blood. Reading the label with the study, this specimen's cell subset or site is: CD45RA+CCR7+. The receptor source for this set is a woman aged 25 to 45 in good health.

The chain carries TRBV10-2 and TRBJ1-1; TRBD1 matches 7 bases. CDR3 length: 13 residues. V dropped 6 bases and J dropped 4; count of bases not matched to a gene: 5. Germline lookup yields CDR1 WSHSY and CDR2 SAAADI. In nucleotides, the CDR3 is TGCGCCAGCAGCCCGGGACAGACCACTGAAGCTTTCTTT. This translates into CASSPGQTTEAFF.

This sequence joins TRBV29-1 and TRBJ2-3; 9 nucleotides agree with TRBD1. The CDR3 has 15 residues. Unmatched junction bases numbered 9, after V lost 6 bases and J lost 2 bases. Per germline, CDR1 SQVTM and CDR2 ANQGSEA. The CDR3 DNA reads TGCAGCGTGACCGGACAGGGGAGTATCACAGATACGCAGTATTTT. Encoded protein: CSVTGQGSITDTQYF.

This chain connects TRBV7-6 to TRBJ2-1; TRBD1 might be the D (6 bases). Per germline, CDR1 SGHVS and CDR2 FNYEAQ. V was pared by 10 bases and J by 2 bases, with 21 bases between. The CDR3 is made up of 16 amino acids. DNA of the CDR3: TGTGCCACCAAGCTCCTCCTTTGGGGGCCCTACAATGAGCAGTTCTTC. This codes for CATKLLLWGPYNEQFF.

The V call is TRBV27, the J call TRBJ2-5; 7 bases align to TRBD1. Near its end, the DNA agrees better with TRBJ2-7, so the J call may be wrong. The CDR3 is 11 residues long. Germline CDR1 is MNHEY and CDR2 is SMNVEV (reference sequence). The CDR3 DNA reads TGTGCCAGCGTGGCAGGGGGCGAGCAGTACTTC. This encodes CASVAGGEQYF.

The chain uses TRBV7-9 and TRBJ2-7, with 11 bases lining up with TRBD1. Germline V CDR1 and CDR2: SEHNR, FQNEAQ (reference sequence). V lost 2 bases, J lost 2 bases, and 5 bases stayed unmatched. CDR3 length: 16 residues. CDR3 coding DNA: TGTGCCAGCAGCTTACCCGGGACAGGGGGACCCTACGAGCAGTACTTC. It codes for CASSLPGTGGPYEQYF.

The chain joins TRBV28 to TRBJ2-7, with 8 positions matching TRBD1. Germline loops: CDR1 MDHEN, CDR2 SYDVKM. The CDR3 has 14 amino acids. V gave up 5 bases and J gave up 8 bases; unmatched junction bases: 11. The DNA of the CDR3 is TGTGCCAGCAGTCCCTATAAGGCAGGGGGCAAGCAGTACTTC. Protein sequence: CASSPYKAGGKQYF.

This chain uses TRBV27 with TRBJ2-7; a possible D gene is TRBD2 (6 bases). Trimming took off 7 bases at V and 0 bases at J, with 16 bases between the two ends. The CDR3 loop spans 15 amino acids. Germline V lookup: CDR1 MNHEY, CDR2 SMNVEV (reference sequence). The CDR3 DNA follows: TGTGCCAGCACCTTAACACTAGCTACCTCCTACGAGCAGTACTTC. It codes for CASTLTLATSYEQYF.